This note documents a single TCR beta chain sequence. Its matching antigen is unknown. Trimming shortened V by 6 bases and J by 0 bases, and 2 bases separated the two germline ends. Germline values: CDR1 MNHEY, CDR2 SVGAGI. CDR3 length: 11 residues. The source of the sample is a study of T cell responses to AZD1222 COVID-19 vaccine. Overall study results and limits: Females outnumbered males among donors, who were mostly white British; clonal diversity was possibly underestimated. Regions 160-218 and 743-854 held dominance among vaccine-associated CD4 TCRs, which spanned spike.

Clones were read by immunoSEQ multiplex PCR, and TCRdb kept only the in-frame ones, dropping some. The sample shows 120,000 to 150,000 clones, 88% of them seen only once. This rearrangement joins TRBV6-5 to TRBJ1-1; D remains unclear. This specimen consisted of peripheral blood, obtained on day 0 of AZD1222 vaccination. The receptor comes from an adult in good health. This CDR3 is CASRLNTEAFF. In DNA, the CDR3 is TGTGCCAGCAGACTGAACACTGAAGCTTTCTTT.